Below are 17 T cell receptor beta chains sequenced from a single sample in a study of T cell repertoires in cytomegalovirus infection. TCRdb ran MiXCR on the reads and lists one entry per CDR3 protein. The top ten hold 7.5% to 9% of the sample, which has hundreds of thousands of distinct CDR3 sequences, about 24% seen once. The sample comprised CD8+ T cells from PBMCs. The receptors shown here come from a human donor in good health (CMV status not recorded). Some clones in this sample may be carry-over from other donors' samples.

This clonotype has a handful of counts. The chain has TRBV28 and TRBJ2-3; D possibly corresponds to TRBD1 (5 bases). CDR3 length equals 15 residues. Trimming pared 2 bases from V and 0 bases from J, leaving 9 bases between. Germline CDR1 MDHEN, CDR2 SYDVKM. The CDR3 loop reads CASSLGAESTDTQYF. Written as DNA, the CDR3 is TGTGCCAGCAGTTTAGGGGCAGAAAGCACAGATACGCAGTATTTT.

This clonotype was picked up one time. The genes are TRBV28 and TRBJ2-1, with 7 bases fitting TRBD2. Germline assignment: CDR1 MDHEN and CDR2 SYDVKM. The trim removed 3 bases at V and 3 bases at J, leaving 5 bases unmatched. The CDR3 has 15 amino acids. CDR3 sequence reads: CASSLRGWGYNEQFF. The CDR3 nucleotides read TGTGCCAGCAGTTTGCGGGGGTGGGGCTACAATGAGCAGTTCTTC.

The chain uses TRBV20-1 and TRBJ1-4, with 10 bases lining up with TRBD1. CDR1 is DFQATT, CDR2 SNEGSKA, per germline (reference sequence). This CDR3 is built from 16 residues. V dropped 0 bases and J dropped 6; count of bases not matched to a gene: 7. For the CDR3, the DNA is TGCAGTGCTAGAGATCGACAGGGGGCAAGGGATGAAAAACTGTTTTTT. The encoded protein is CSARDRQGARDEKLFF.

The sample holds a few counts of this clonotype. The chain recombines TRBV6-2 or TRBV6-3 with TRBJ2-4, with 7 positions matching TRBD2. CDR1 and CDR2 from the germline V gene are MNHEY and SVGEGT. This CDR3 has 14 residues. Unmatched junction bases numbered 9, after V lost 4 bases and J lost 9 bases. Here the CDR3 reads CASSWQGREGIQYF. The CDR3 nucleotides read TGTGCCAGCAGTTGGCAGGGAAGGGAGGGCATTCAGTACTTC.

This clonotype was observed many times. The chain links TRBV28 to TRBJ2-1; TRBD2 matches at 9 bases. This CDR3 comprises 18 residues. CDR1 and CDR2 (germline): MDHEN, SYDVKM. Trimming cost V 6 bases and J 1 base; bases outside gene matches: 13. CDR3 nucleotide sequence: TGTGCCAGCAGAACCCCTGGAGTAGCGGGGGAGTCCTACAATGAGCAGTTCTTC. It encodes CASRTPGVAGESYNEQFF.

The rearrangement links TRBV12-3 or TRBV12-4 to TRBJ2-2, with D perhaps matching TRBD2 (5 bases). Trimming stripped 8 bases from V and 0 bases from J, with 13 bases between. The CDR3 is 15 amino acids. CDR3 in DNA: TGTGCCAGCTTGCGCGGGTCCGCGAACACCGGGGAGCTGTTTTTT. Translation: CASLRGSANTGELFF.

The CDR3 DNA follows: TGTGCCAGTAGTATCACGGGGAAAGGAGAGACCCAGTACTTC. Residues: CASSITGKGETQYF. The chain joins TRBV19 to TRBJ2-5; D perhaps matches TRBD2 (5 bases). V shed 3 bases and J shed 4 bases, with 12 bases lying between them. Germline CDR1 LNHDA, CDR2 SQIVND (reference sequence). The CDR3 loop spans 14 amino acids.

The CDR3 DNA reads as TGCAGTGCTAGAGCTATACTAGCGGGAGGACCATATTCGAACACCGGGGAGCTGTTTTTT. It yields the protein CSARAILAGGPYSNTGELFF. The chain employs TRBV20-1 and TRBJ2-2, with 12 bases identical to TRBD2. The ends lost 1 base at V and 0 bases at J; junction bases unmatched: 12. The CDR3 runs to 20 residues. Per the germline V gene, CDR1 is DFQATT and CDR2 is SNEGSKA (reference sequence).

This clonotype was counted a single time. An end of the junction does not agree with germline; a read error may underlie this. The chain carries TRBV5-5 and TRBJ1-6; the D is unclear. CDR1 is SGHKS and CDR2 is YYEKEE in the germline V gene (reference sequence). There are 16 residues in the CDR3. The CDR3 DNA follows: TGTGTCAGCAGCGGAAACCCTAGCTCCTATAATTCACCCCTCCACTTT. This translates into CVSSGNPSSYNSPLHF.

The chain carries TRBV29-1 and TRBJ2-2; D gene uncertain. The CDR3 covers 13 residues. V lost 5 bases and J lost 0, with 7 bases in between. CDR1 and CDR2 from the germline V gene are SQVTM and ANQGSEA. Written as DNA, the CDR3 is TGCAGCGTTTTAACATCGAACACCGGGGAGCTGTTTTTT. Protein product: CSVLTSNTGELFF.

The chain links TRBV5-6 to TRBJ2-3, with 10 nucleotides matching TRBD1. The CDR3 length is 15 residues. Germline V gene sequence: CDR1 SGHDT, CDR2 YYEEEE. Trimming at V came to 4 bases and at J to 3 bases, leaving 5 bases not matched to a gene. CDR3 sequence (DNA): TGTGCCAGCAGCGCCCGACAGGGGGCAACAGATACGCAGTATTTT. This translates into CASSARQGATDTQYF.

The CDR3 bases are TGTGCCAGCAGTGAATATACGGGGGGTGAGCAGTTCTTC. Protein: CASSEYTGGEQFF. This chain links TRBV25-1 with TRBJ2-1; 7 bases map to TRBD2. After removal of 0 bases from V and 9 bases from J, the junction contained 2 bases not matched to a gene. From germline, CDR1 is MGHDK and CDR2 SYGVNS. The CDR3 totals 13 residues.

The J gene is TRBJ2-7, the V gene TRBV5-1; no clear D gene. Germline values: CDR1 SGHRS, CDR2 YFSETQ. The V gene lost 3 bases and the J gene lost 3 bases, with 10 bases spanning the gap. This CDR3 comprises 13 residues. The CDR3 coding sequence is TGCGCCAGCAGCTGGACGGCCGGCTACGAGCAGTACTTC. This encodes CASSWTAGYEQYF.

The CDR3, as DNA: TGTGCCAGCAGCCACACGCCCCCGGGAGACGATGATTTGAACACTGAAGCTTTCTTT. Translation gives CASSHTPPGDDDLNTEAFF. V gene TRBV14 combines with J gene TRBJ1-1; D is ambiguous. The CDR3 has 19 residues. V shed 3 bases and J shed 0 bases, with 23 bases lying between them. Germline lookup yields CDR1 SGHDN and CDR2 FVKESK.

The table lists this clonotype with many counts. The chain has TRBV7-2 and TRBJ1-2; 10 nucleotides match TRBD1. The CDR3 loop spans 15 amino acids. After removal of 5 bases from V and 8 bases from J, the junction contained 11 bases not matched to a gene. Germline CDR1 is SGHTA and CDR2 is FQGNSA. DNA of the CDR3: TGTGCCAGCAGCGTAGACAGGGGGCCGGATCGGGGCTACACCTTC. As protein: CASSVDRGPDRGYTF.

V is TRBV6-6 and J is TRBJ2-2; D is undetermined. There are 17 residues in the CDR3. Trimming pared 4 bases from V and 1 base from J, leaving 16 bases between. Germline CDR1 MNHNY, CDR2 SVGAGI (reference sequence). The CDR3 nucleotides are TGTGCCAGCAGTTTTAGAACCGGGCCAATGAACACCGGGGAGCTGTTTTTT. Translation gives CASSFRTGPMNTGELFF.

The V call is TRBV13, the J call TRBJ1-2; D is possibly TRBD1 (6 bases). The CDR3 length is 17 residues. V was clipped by 4 bases and J by 4 bases, with 22 bases between them. Germline V gene data show CDR1 as PRHDT and CDR2 as FYEKMQ (reference sequence). CDR3 in amino acids: CASSSLGDTRQGYGYTF. In DNA form, the CDR3 reads TGTGCCAGCAGCTCACTAGGGGACACTCGGCAGGGCTATGGCTACACCTTC.